The clone carrying this T cell receptor (beta chain) has a handful of counts. Its specificity is unknown. From germline, CDR1 is MGHDK and CDR2 SYGVNS. The CDR3 extends over 15 amino acids. J gave up 5 bases and V 5 bases, and 8 bases lay outside the gene matches. The treatment was: roughly 10-day PBMC culture with coronavirus spike peptide pools or control peptides (ViraFEST assay). Once peptide pools had expanded antigen-specific T cells, ViraFEST sequenced TCRs. This sample was taken from a study of vaccination and CD4 T cells after COVID-19. Study context: Convalescent patients gave post-COVID blood a median about 95 days post-diagnosis, range 35 to 161. Taking of post-vaccine samples occurred a median about 72 days after dose two (range 14 to 241).

Researchers used the Oncomine TCR Beta short-read assay to sequence DNA from cultured CD4+ T cells. After culture, CD4+ T cells served as the source for genomic DNA extraction. TCRdb used MiXCR to reprocess the PCR reads, holding one entry per CDR3 protein. The sample holds over 25,000 distinct CDR3 sequences, 62% seen once. The receptor's source is a human donor who received a COVID-19 vaccine. The sequences come from CD4+ T cells from blood, cultured in vitro, collected after SARS-CoV-2 vaccination. The J gene is TRBJ2-2, the V gene TRBV25-1; 7 bases fit TRBD1. The CDR3 here is CASSLRQGRTGELFF. In DNA, the CDR3 is TGTGCCAGCAGTCTAAGACAGGGTCGGACCGGGGAGCTGTTTTTT. The full variable domain, in which reference TRBV25-1 and TRBJ2-2 provide the parts outside the CDR3, is EADIYQTPRYLVIGTGKKITLECSQTMGHDKMYWYQQDPGMELHLIHYSYGVNSTEKGDLSSESTVSRIRTEHFPLTLESARPSHTSQYLCASSLRQGRTGELFFGEGSRLTVL.